One T cell receptor (beta chain) is described in this entry. This specimen comes from a study of blood T cell repertoires in COVID-19. Germline values: CDR1 GTSNPN, CDR2 SVGIG (reference sequence). The CDR3 length is 15 residues. V lost 0 bases and J lost 6, with 17 bases in between. TCRdb keeps only in-frame clones here, not all; method: immunoSEQ multiplex PCR. Found here are 120,000 to 150,000 clones, over 65% of them singletons; the top ten hold approximately 17%. The receptor comes from a man aged 50 or older with acute or convalescent COVID-19. Sequencing input: peripheral blood. J is TRBJ1-2 and V is TRBV30; TRBD1 is a possible D gene (5 bases). The CDR3 is CAWSVPGVILDGYTF. The CDR3 bases are TGTGCCTGGAGTGTACCGGGGGTTATTTTAGATGGCTACACCTTC.